Presented here are 32 T cell receptor beta chains from one specimen sequenced in a study of CD8 T cells in Susac syndrome. Random hexamers were used to reverse transcribe roughly 0.5 to 1 ug of RNA. TCRdb re-analysed the immunoSEQ multiplex PCR reads in MiXCR, keeping a single row per CDR3 protein. The table lists fewer than 85,000 distinct CDR3 sequences, approximately 93% of them singletons. The sequenced material came from CD8+ T cells from PBMCs. These receptors all stem from a human donor with Susac syndrome.

The chain carries TRBV20-1 and TRBJ2-7, with D possibly TRBD2 on 7 matching bases. This CDR3 has 13 amino acids. V was trimmed by 0 bases and J by 4 bases, leaving 10 bases between them. Germline loops: CDR1 DFQATT, CDR2 SNEGSKA (reference sequence). CDR3 in amino acids: CSARERGRYEQYF. The CDR3 coding sequence is TGCAGTGCTAGAGAGCGGGGGCGTTACGAGCAGTACTTC.

This sequence joins TRBV14 and TRBJ1-5; D unclear. Germline loops: CDR1 SGHDN, CDR2 FVKESK. The CDR3 loop spans 14 amino acids. V dropped 0 bases and J dropped 5 bases, with 8 bases sitting between them. The CDR3 DNA follows: TGTGCCAGCAGCCAAGAGGGATTCCATCAGCCCCAGCATTTT. Amino acids: CASSQEGFHQPQHF.

The chain couples TRBV7-9 to TRBJ1-2; D is uncertain. The ends were cut back, 3 bases at V and 2 bases at J, with 7 bases in the middle. The germline V gene encodes CDR1 SEHNR and CDR2 FQNEAQ (reference sequence). The CDR3 totals 13 residues. CDR3 sequence reads: CASSFGPNYGYTF. In DNA form, the CDR3 reads TGTGCCAGCAGCTTTGGGCCCAACTATGGCTACACCTTC.

The rearrangement joins TRBV20-1 to TRBJ2-7; 7 nucleotides match TRBD1. Trimming removed 4 bases from V and 1 base from J; junction bases left unmatched: 16. Germline CDR1 DFQATT, CDR2 SNEGSKA (reference sequence). The length of the CDR3 is 17 residues. CDR3 DNA sequence: TGCAGTGCTACGGGAAGGGATTTAGGGGGCTTATCCTACGAGCAGTACTTC. Protein: CSATGRDLGGLSYEQYF.

The rearrangement joins TRBV7-9 to TRBJ2-2; no definite D call. Looked up from germline, CDR1 is SEHNR and CDR2 is FQNEAQ (reference sequence). The CDR3 is 13 amino acids. Trimming cost V 2 bases and J 6 bases, with 7 bases left between them. CDR3 DNA: TGTGCCAGCAGCTTAAAGGCCGCCGGGGAGCTGTTTTTT. Translated, it gives CASSLKAAGELFF.

The genes are TRBV7-9 and TRBJ2-1; the match to TRBD2 covers 8 bases. The germline V gene has CDR1 SEHNR and CDR2 FQNEAQ (reference sequence). There are 15 residues in the CDR3. Trimming removed 2 bases from V and 6 bases from J; junction bases left unmatched: 6. CDR3 region: CASSLSGGTSNEQFF. The CDR3 DNA follows: TGTGCCAGCAGCTTATCGGGGGGGACTTCCAATGAGCAGTTCTTC.

The rearrangement links TRBV5-1 to TRBJ2-3; 11 bases are a match to TRBD2. V was clipped by 2 bases and J by 0 bases; unmatched bases: 2. Germline CDR1 reads SGHRS; CDR2 reads YFSETQ. The CDR3 extends over 16 amino acids. The chain's CDR3 is CASSFWTSGSTDTQYF. The CDR3 coding sequence is TGCGCCAGCAGCTTCTGGACTAGCGGGAGCACAGATACGCAGTATTTT. Supplemented by reference TRBV5-1 and TRBJ2-3, the full variable domain reads KAGVTQTPRYLIKTRGQQVTLSCSPISGHRSVSWYQQTPGQGLQFLFEYFSETQRNKGNFPGRFSGRQFSNSRSEMNVSTLELGDSALYLCASSFWTSGSTDTQYFGPGTRLTVL.

The rearrangement joins TRBV7-8 to TRBJ2-1; 8 bases agree with TRBD2. The CDR3 runs to 15 residues. V was clipped by 1 base and J by 7 bases; unmatched bases: 6. Germline V gene lookup returns CDR1 SGHVS and CDR2 FQNEAQ. CDR3 DNA sequence: TGTGCCAGCAGCTTAGAAGCGGGGGTGATTAATGAGCAGTTCTTC. Its translation: CASSLEAGVINEQFF.

The gene calls are TRBV7-8 and TRBJ2-7; perhaps TRBD1 as D (5 bases). This CDR3 is built from 15 residues. Trimming shortened V by 7 bases and J by 2 bases, and 18 bases separated the two germline ends. Looked up from germline, CDR1 is SGHVS and CDR2 is FQNEAQ. CDR3 in DNA: TGTGCCAGCACCCCCAGGGCGGCGGTGGCCTACGAGCAGTACTTC. Protein: CASTPRAAVAYEQYF.

This clonotype showed up just once. The V call is TRBV9, the J call TRBJ1-2, with a tentative D call TRBD1 (6 bases). V was cut by 5 bases and J by 4 bases, with 9 bases left in between. Germline V gives CDR1 SGDLS, CDR2 YYNGEE. This CDR3 is 12 amino acids long. The CDR3 DNA reads TGTGCCAGCAGGGACAGAGCCTATGGCTACACCTTC. This sequence encodes CASRDRAYGYTF.

The rearrangement joins TRBV20-1 to TRBJ1-1, with TRBD1 identical over 10 bases. V was pared by 6 bases and J by 3 bases, with 7 bases of the junction left unmatched. Per germline, CDR1 DFQATT and CDR2 SNEGSKA (reference sequence). CDR3 length equals 14 residues. CDR3 sequence reads: CSARTGGFDTEAFF. CDR3 DNA sequence: TGCAGTGCGAGGACAGGGGGATTTGACACTGAAGCTTTCTTT.

This clonotype was counted between two and nine times. The CDR3 protein is CASSIGGSEAFF. The CDR3 DNA follows: TGTGCCAGTAGTATTGGGGGTTCTGAAGCTTTCTTT. This chain joins TRBV19 and TRBJ1-1; possible D gene TRBD1, 5 bases. Germline CDR1 is LNHDA and CDR2 is SQIVND (reference sequence). V lost 3 bases and J 6 bases, leaving 8 bases between the germline ends. The CDR3 contains 12 residues.

This chain uses TRBV27 with TRBJ1-5, with D possibly being TRBD1 (6 bases). The CDR3 totals 15 residues. CDR1 and CDR2 (germline): MNHEY, SMNVEV (reference sequence). V lost 4 bases, J lost 1 base, and 11 bases lay in between. The CDR3 DNA is TGTGCCAGCAGTTACCGGGGGGCGAGCAATCAGCCCCAGCATTTT. It specifies CASSYRGASNQPQHF.

The chain is built from TRBV20-1 and TRBJ2-1; no definite D call. CDR1 is DFQATT and CDR2 is SNEGSKA in the germline V gene (reference sequence). The CDR3 has 13 amino acids. Trimming removed 0 bases at V and 8 bases at J, with 11 bases between. The CDR3 here is CSARDLTSHEQFF. CDR3 DNA sequence: TGCAGTGCTAGAGATCTCACGAGCCATGAGCAGTTCTTC.

The CDR3 region is CASSLDGTGNTIYF. In DNA form, the CDR3 reads TGCGCCAGCAGCTTGGACGGGACTGGAAACACCATATATTTT. This chain links TRBV5-1 with TRBJ1-3; D call uncertain. The CDR3 contains 14 residues. V lost 0 bases, J lost 2 bases, and 6 bases lay in between. The germline V gene has CDR1 SGHRS and CDR2 YFSETQ. The whole variable domain, remainder taken from reference TRBV5-1 and TRBJ1-3, is KAGVTQTPRYLIKTRGQQVTLSCSPISGHRSVSWYQQTPGQGLQFLFEYFSETQRNKGNFPGRFSGRQFSNSRSEMNVSTLELGDSALYLCASSLDGTGNTIYFGEGSWLTVV.

The chain employs TRBV9 and TRBJ2-3; tentative D call: TRBD2 (6 bases). The germline V gene has CDR1 SGDLS and CDR2 YYNGEE. V lost 2 bases to trimming and J lost 3 bases, with 22 bases between them. The CDR3 covers 18 residues. CDR3 DNA: TGTGCCAGCAGCGTCAGCAGGGTGATACGGGGGAGTACAGATACGCAGTATTTT. Amino acid sequence: CASSVSRVIRGSTDTQYF.

The chain joins TRBV6-5 to TRBJ2-7; 10 bases agree with TRBD1. The CDR3 loop spans 19 amino acids. Germline CDR1 reads MNHEY; CDR2 reads SVGAGI. The junction had 15 bases not matched to a gene; V was cut back by 4 bases and J by 0 bases. CDR3 amino acids: CASSWDRDRGSVDSYEQYF. The CDR3, as DNA: TGTGCCAGCAGTTGGGACCGGGACAGGGGCTCAGTAGACTCCTACGAGCAGTACTTC.

The sample holds one count of this clonotype. J is TRBJ2-7 and V is TRBV30, with D possibly TRBD1 on 6 matching bases. This CDR3 is built from 13 residues. V lost 2 bases and J 0 bases, leaving 8 bases between the germline ends. CDR1 is GTSNPN, CDR2 SVGIG, per germline (reference sequence). The CDR3 DNA reads TGTGCCTGGAGTACAGGGCACTCCTACGAGCAGTACTTC. The encoded protein is CAWSTGHSYEQYF.

The rearrangement joins TRBV20-1 to TRBJ2-5; D gene unclear. Germline CDR1 is DFQATT and CDR2 is SNEGSKA (reference sequence). The CDR3 loop spans 13 amino acids. With 3 bases removed from V and 1 base from J, the gap between germline ends came to 9 bases. Written as DNA, the CDR3 is TGCAGTGCTAGTCACCGCTTCCAAGAGACCCAGTACTTC. It encodes CSASHRFQETQYF.

This rearrangement joins TRBV27 to TRBJ1-2; TRBD1 agrees at 7 bases. In germline, CDR1 is MNHEY, CDR2 SMNVEV (reference sequence). The length of the CDR3 is 13 residues. J gave up 8 bases and V 8 bases, and 11 bases lay outside the gene matches. DNA of the CDR3: TGTGCCAGCCAAGGACGCCCACAGGGGGGCTACACCTTC. This encodes CASQGRPQGGYTF.

The genes are TRBV3-1 and TRBJ1-5; D gene uncertain. CDR1 LGHDT and CDR2 YNNKEL come from the germline V gene (reference sequence). This CDR3 is built from 13 residues. Trimming shortened V by 0 bases and J by 10 bases, and 10 bases separated the two germline ends. The CDR3: CASSQDPTKPQHF. Written as DNA, the CDR3 is TGTGCCAGCAGCCAAGATCCGACAAAACCCCAGCATTTT. Variable domain in full (rest from reference TRBV3-1 and TRBJ1-5): DTAVSQTPKYLVTQMGNDKSIKCEQNLGHDTMYWYKQDSKKFLKIMFSYNNKELIINETVPNRFSPKSPDKAHLNLHINSLELGDSAVYFCASSQDPTKPQHFGDGTRLSIL.

V is TRBV14 and J is TRBJ2-7, with 10 bases lining up with TRBD2. Looked up from germline, CDR1 is SGHDN and CDR2 is FVKESK. V lost 0 bases to trimming and J lost 0 bases; unmatched junction nucleotides: 5. The CDR3 length is 17 residues. CDR3 protein: CASSQDIGTSVSYEQYF. CDR3 sequence (DNA): TGTGCCAGCAGCCAAGATATTGGGACTAGCGTCTCCTACGAGCAGTACTTC.

The chain combines TRBV7-9 with TRBJ2-1, with unresolved D. Germline loops: CDR1 SEHNR, CDR2 FQNEAQ (reference sequence). The CDR3 totals 11 residues. V lost 5 bases, J lost 5 bases, and 4 bases lay in between. The CDR3, as DNA: TGTGCCAGCAGCCGAAACAATGAGCAGTTCTTC. Its protein is CASSRNNEQFF.

The V and J genes are TRBV9 and TRBJ1-1, with D hard to call. In germline, CDR1 is SGDLS, CDR2 YYNGEE. This CDR3 is built from 12 residues. Trimming left V 6 bases short and J 3 bases short, with 9 bases between. As DNA, the CDR3 is TGTGCCAGCAAACCAGAAGACACTGAAGCTTTCTTT. The encoded protein is CASKPEDTEAFF. The full variable domain, its missing parts supplied by reference TRBV9 and TRBJ1-1, is DSGVTQTPKHLITATGQRVTLRCSPRSGDLSVYWYQQSLDQGLQFLIQYYNGEERAKGNILERFSAQQFPDLHSELNLSSLELGDSALYFCASKPEDTEAFFGQGTRLTVV.

This chain connects TRBV24-1 to TRBJ2-1; the D gene could be TRBD1 or TRBD2 (5 bases each). Germline CDR1 and CDR2: KGHDR and SFDVKD. The V gene lost 4 bases and the J gene lost 8 bases, with 14 bases spanning the gap. The CDR3 is made up of 14 amino acids. CDR3 sequence reads: CATSDLSGSDEQFF. As DNA, the CDR3 is TGTGCCACCAGTGACTTGTCAGGGAGCGATGAGCAGTTCTTC.

The chain joins TRBV20-1 to TRBJ2-7; 9 nucleotides match TRBD1. Germline V gives CDR1 DFQATT, CDR2 SNEGSKA (reference sequence). V lost 1 base and J lost 1; bases outside the gene matches: 8. CDR3 length: 16 residues. The CDR3 DNA reads as TGCAGTGCTAGAGCGTGGGGACAGGGAGATTCCTACGAGCAGTACTTC. Its protein is CSARAWGQGDSYEQYF.

This chain uses TRBV20-1 with TRBJ2-1; TRBD2 agrees at 9 bases. Germline CDR1 and CDR2: DFQATT and SNEGSKA (reference sequence). CDR3 length equals 13 residues. Losses at the gene ends were 2 bases for V and 12 bases for J; bases not matched to a gene: 8. The CDR3 protein is CSARRGGAYGQFF. DNA of the CDR3: TGCAGTGCTAGACGCGGGGGGGCTTATGGGCAGTTCTTC.

The gene calls are TRBV9 and TRBJ1-6, with D maybe TRBD1 (6 bases). Germline CDR1 is SGDLS and CDR2 is YYNGEE. This CDR3 is built from 10 residues. The V and J ends lost 7 bases and 15 bases respectively, with 11 bases between them. The CDR3 DNA is TGTGCCAGCGGAGGACAGCGCCTCCACTTT. The encoded protein is CASGGQRLHF.

The gene calls are TRBV9 and TRBJ2-1; D tentatively fits TRBD1 or TRBD2 (6 bases each). Trimming removed 2 bases at V and 8 bases at J, with 17 bases between. The CDR3 totals 15 residues. The germline CDR1 and CDR2 sequences are SGDLS and YYNGEE. The CDR3 DNA reads as TGTGCCAGCAGCGTGGGGGGCGGAGGCCAAGATGAGCAGTTCTTC. Translation gives CASSVGGGGQDEQFF.

V usage is TRBV12-3 or TRBV12-4 and J usage is TRBJ2-1; TRBD2 aligns across 12 bases. V trimming: 3 bases; J trimming: 0 bases; junction bases outside the gene matches: 6. The CDR3 spans 18 residues. The CDR3 DNA follows: TGTGCCAGCAGTTTCAGGACTAGCGGGGTGGTCTCCTACAATGAGCAGTTCTTC. This encodes CASSFRTSGVVSYNEQFF.

The V gene is TRBV30, the J gene TRBJ2-1; TRBD2 matches 10 bases. The CDR3 is 16 residues long. With V trimmed by 5 bases and J by 6 bases, 13 bases remained unmatched. Germline assignment: CDR1 GTSNPN and CDR2 SVGIG (reference sequence). The DNA of the CDR3 is TGTGCCTGGGATTACCCGGGACTAGCGATCCTCAATGAGCAGTTCTTC. Translating it yields CAWDYPGLAILNEQFF. Full variable domain (missing parts from reference TRBV30 and TRBJ2-1): SQTIHQWPATLVQPVGSPLSLECTVEGTSNPNLYWYRQAAGRGLQLLFYSVGIGQISSEVPQNLSASRPQDRQFILSSKKLLLSDSGFYLCAWDYPGLAILNEQFFGPGTRLTVL.

The V and J genes are TRBV19 and TRBJ1-6; maybe TRBD1 (5 bases). This CDR3 has 15 residues. Germline assignment: CDR1 LNHDA and CDR2 SQIVND (reference sequence). Trimming left V 5 bases short and J 7 bases short, with 15 bases between. The CDR3 protein is CASSAQGFRNSPLHF. Written as DNA, the CDR3 is TGTGCCAGTAGTGCCCAGGGTTTTCGCAATTCACCCCTCCACTTT.